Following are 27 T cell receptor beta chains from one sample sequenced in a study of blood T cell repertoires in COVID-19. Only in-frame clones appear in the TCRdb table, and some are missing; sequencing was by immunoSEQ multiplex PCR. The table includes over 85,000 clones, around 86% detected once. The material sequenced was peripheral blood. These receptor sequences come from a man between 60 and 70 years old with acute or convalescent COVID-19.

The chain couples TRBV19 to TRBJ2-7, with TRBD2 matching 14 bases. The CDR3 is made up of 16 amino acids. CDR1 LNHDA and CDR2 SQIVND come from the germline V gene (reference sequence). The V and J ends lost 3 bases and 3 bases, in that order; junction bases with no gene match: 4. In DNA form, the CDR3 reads TGTGCCAGTAGTATGGGGACTAGCGGGAGTAGCTACGAGCAGTACTTC. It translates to CASSMGTSGSSYEQYF.

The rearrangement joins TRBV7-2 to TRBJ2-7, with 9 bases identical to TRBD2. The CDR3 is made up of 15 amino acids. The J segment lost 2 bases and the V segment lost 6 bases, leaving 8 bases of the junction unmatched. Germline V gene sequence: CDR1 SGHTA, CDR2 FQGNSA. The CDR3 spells CASSPSGGFAYEQYF. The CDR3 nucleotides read TGTGCCAGCAGTCCGAGCGGGGGGTTCGCCTACGAGCAGTACTTC. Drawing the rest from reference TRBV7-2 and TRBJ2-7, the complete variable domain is GAGVSQSPSNKVTEKGKDVELRCDPISGHTALYWYRQSLGQGLEFLIYFQGNSAPDKSGLPSDRFSAERTGGSVSTLTIQRTQQEDSAVYLCASSPSGGFAYEQYFGPGTRLTVT.

The CDR3 loop is CSVEGRDNPYEQYF. The CDR3 DNA reads as TGCAGCGTTGAAGGCCGGGACAATCCCTACGAGCAGTACTTC. The chain has TRBV29-1 and TRBJ2-7, with a tentative D call TRBD1 (6 bases). From germline, CDR1 is SQVTM and CDR2 ANQGSEA. This CDR3 has 14 amino acids. V dropped 1 base and J dropped 2 bases, with 12 bases sitting between them.

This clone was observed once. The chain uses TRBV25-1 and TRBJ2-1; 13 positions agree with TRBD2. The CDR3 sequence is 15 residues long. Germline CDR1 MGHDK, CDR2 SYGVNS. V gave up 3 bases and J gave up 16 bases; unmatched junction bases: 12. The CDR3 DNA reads TGTGCCAGCAGTGACGGGACTAGCGGGAAGAACAAGCTCTTCTTC. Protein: CASSDGTSGKNKLFF. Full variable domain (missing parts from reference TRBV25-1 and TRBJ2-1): EADIYQTPRYLVIGTGKKITLECSQTMGHDKMYWYQQDPGMELHLIHYSYGVNSTEKGDLSSESTVSRIRTEHFPLTLESARPSHTSQYLCASSDGTSGKNKLFFGPGTRLTVL.

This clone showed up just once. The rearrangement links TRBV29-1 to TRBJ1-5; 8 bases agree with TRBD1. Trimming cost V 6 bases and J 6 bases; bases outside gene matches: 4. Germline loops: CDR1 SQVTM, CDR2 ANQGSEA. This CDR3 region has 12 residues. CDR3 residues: CSVGDRSQPQHF. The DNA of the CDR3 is TGCAGCGTCGGGGACAGGTCTCAGCCCCAGCATTTT.

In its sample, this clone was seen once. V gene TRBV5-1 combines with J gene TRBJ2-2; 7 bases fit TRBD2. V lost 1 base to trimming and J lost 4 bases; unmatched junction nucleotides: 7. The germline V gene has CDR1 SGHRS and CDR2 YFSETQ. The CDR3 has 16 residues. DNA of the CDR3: TGCGCCAGCAGCTTGCTCGGACTAGGTGGCACCGGGGAGCTGTTTTTT. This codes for CASSLLGLGGTGELFF.

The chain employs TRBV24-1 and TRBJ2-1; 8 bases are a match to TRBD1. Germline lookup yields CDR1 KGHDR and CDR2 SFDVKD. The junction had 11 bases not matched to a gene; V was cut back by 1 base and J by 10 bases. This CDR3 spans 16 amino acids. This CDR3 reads CATSDFSQGAAEEQFF. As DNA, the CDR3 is TGTGCCACCAGTGATTTCTCGCAGGGGGCAGCGGAGGAGCAGTTCTTC.

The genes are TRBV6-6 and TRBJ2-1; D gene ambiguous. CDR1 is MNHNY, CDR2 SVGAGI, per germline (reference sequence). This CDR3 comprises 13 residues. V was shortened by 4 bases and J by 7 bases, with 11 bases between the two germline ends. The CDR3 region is CASSSRFENEQFF. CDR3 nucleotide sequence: TGTGCCAGCAGTTCTCGGTTTGAAAATGAGCAGTTCTTC.

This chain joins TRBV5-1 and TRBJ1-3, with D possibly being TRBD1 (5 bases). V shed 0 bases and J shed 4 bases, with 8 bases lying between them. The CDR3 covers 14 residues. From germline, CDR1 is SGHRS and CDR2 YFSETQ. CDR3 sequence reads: CASSLGQGGNTIYF. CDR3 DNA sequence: TGCGCCAGCAGCTTGGGGCAGGGCGGAAACACCATATATTTT.

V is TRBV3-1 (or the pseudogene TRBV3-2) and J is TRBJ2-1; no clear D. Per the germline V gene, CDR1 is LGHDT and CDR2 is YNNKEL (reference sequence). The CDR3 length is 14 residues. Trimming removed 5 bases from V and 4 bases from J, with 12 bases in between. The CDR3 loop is CASSADSIYNEQFF. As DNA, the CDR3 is TGTGCCAGCAGCGCAGACTCAATTTACAATGAGCAGTTCTTC.

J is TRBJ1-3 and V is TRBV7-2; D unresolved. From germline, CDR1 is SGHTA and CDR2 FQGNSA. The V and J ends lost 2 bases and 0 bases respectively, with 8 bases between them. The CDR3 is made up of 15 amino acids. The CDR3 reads CASSLSGSSGNTIYF. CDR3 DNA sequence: TGTGCCAGCAGCTTATCGGGAAGCTCTGGAAACACCATATATTTT.

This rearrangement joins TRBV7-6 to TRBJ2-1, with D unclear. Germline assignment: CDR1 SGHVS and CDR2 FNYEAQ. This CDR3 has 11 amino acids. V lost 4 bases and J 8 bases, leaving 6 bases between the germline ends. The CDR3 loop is CASSSEDEQFF. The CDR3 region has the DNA TGTGCCAGCAGCTCCGAGGATGAGCAGTTCTTC.

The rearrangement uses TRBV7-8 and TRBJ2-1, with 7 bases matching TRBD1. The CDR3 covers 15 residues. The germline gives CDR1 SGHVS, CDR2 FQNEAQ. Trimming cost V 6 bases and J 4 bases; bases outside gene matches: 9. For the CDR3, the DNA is TGTGCCAGCAGGAGGGGAACAGGGGCTTACAATGAGCAGTTCTTC. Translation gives CASRRGTGAYNEQFF.

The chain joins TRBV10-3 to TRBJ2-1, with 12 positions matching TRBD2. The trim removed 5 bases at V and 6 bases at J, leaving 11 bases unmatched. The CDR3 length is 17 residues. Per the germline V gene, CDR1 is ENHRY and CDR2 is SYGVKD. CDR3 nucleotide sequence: TGTGCCATCAGTAGGGCTAGCGGGGGGGCCGTGGGCAATGAGCAGTTCTTC. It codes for CAISRASGGAVGNEQFF.

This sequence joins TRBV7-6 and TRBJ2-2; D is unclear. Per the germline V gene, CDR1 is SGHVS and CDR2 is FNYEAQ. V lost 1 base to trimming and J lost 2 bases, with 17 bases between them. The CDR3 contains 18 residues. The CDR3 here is CASSLVESRQTNTGELFF. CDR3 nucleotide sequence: TGTGCCAGCAGCTTAGTAGAGAGTAGGCAGACTAACACCGGGGAGCTGTTTTTT.

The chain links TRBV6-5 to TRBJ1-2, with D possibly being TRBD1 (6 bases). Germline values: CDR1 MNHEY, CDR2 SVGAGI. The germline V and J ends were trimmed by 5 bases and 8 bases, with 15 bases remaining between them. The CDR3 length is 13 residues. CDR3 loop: CASSSRGLQGYTF. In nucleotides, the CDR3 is TGTGCCAGCAGTAGCAGGGGCCTCCAGGGCTACACCTTC.

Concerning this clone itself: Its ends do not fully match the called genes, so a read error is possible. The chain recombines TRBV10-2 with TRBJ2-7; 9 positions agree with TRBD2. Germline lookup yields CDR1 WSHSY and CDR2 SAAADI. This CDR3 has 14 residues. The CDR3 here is CASTEGTSFYEQYF. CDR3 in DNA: TGCGCCAGCACTGAGGGGACTAGCTTCTACGAGCAGTACTTC.

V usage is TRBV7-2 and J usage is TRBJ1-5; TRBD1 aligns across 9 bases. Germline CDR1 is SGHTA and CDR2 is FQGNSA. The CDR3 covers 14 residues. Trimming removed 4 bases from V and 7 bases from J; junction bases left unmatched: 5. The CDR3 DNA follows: TGTGCCAGCAGCTCGACAGGGGGTATCCAGCCCCAGCATTTT. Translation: CASSSTGGIQPQHF.

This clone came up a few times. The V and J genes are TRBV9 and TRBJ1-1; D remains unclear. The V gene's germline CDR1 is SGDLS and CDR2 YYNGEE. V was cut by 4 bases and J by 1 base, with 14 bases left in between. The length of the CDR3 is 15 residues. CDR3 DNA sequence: TGTGCCAGCAGCCCACATCTCGTCCAGAACACTGAAGCTTTCTTT. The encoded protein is CASSPHLVQNTEAFF.

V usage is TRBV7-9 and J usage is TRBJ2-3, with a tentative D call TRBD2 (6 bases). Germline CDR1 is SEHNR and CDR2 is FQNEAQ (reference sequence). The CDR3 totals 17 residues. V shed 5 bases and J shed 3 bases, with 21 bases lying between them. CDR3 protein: CASSRRRSEGRTDTQYF. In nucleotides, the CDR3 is TGTGCCAGCAGCCGAAGACGGTCGGAGGGTCGGACAGATACGCAGTATTTT.

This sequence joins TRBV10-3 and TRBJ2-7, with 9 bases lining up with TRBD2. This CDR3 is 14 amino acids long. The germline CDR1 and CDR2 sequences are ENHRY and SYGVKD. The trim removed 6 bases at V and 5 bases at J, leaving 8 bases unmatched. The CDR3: CAIRPGRGGNEQYF. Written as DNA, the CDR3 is TGTGCCATCAGGCCTGGGCGGGGGGGCAACGAGCAGTACTTC.

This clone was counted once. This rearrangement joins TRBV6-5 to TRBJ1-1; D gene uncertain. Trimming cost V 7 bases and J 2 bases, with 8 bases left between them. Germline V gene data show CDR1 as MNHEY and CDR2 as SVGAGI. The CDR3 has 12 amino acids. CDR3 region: CASKDSNTEAFF. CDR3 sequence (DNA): TGTGCCAGCAAGGACTCCAACACTGAAGCTTTCTTT.

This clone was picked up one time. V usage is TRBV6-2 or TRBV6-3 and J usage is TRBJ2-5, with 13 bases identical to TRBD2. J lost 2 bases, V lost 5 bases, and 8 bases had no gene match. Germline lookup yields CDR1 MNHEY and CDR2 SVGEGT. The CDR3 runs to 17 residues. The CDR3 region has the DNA TGTGCCAGCAGTCCGTACTTGGGACTAGCGGGACAAGAGACCCAGTACTTC. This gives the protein CASSPYLGLAGQETQYF.

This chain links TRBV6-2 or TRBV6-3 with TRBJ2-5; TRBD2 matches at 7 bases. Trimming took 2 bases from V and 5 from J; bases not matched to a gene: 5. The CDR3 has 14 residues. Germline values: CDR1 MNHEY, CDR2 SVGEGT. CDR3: CASSYGDSGETQYF. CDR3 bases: TGTGCCAGCAGTTACGGGGATAGCGGGGAGACCCAGTACTTC.

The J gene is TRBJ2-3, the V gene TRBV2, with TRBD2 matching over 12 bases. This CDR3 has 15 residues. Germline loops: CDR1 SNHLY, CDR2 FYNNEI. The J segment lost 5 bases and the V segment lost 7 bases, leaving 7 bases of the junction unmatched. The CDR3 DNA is TGTGCCAGCAACAGACCGGGACTAGCGGGAGATACGCAGTATTTT. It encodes CASNRPGLAGDTQYF.

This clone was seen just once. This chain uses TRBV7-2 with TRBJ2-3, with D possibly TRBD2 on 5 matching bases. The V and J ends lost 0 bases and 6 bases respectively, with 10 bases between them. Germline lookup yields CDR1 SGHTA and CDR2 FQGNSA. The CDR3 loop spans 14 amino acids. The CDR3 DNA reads TGTGCCAGCAGCTTAGCCTCCCGAGGGGATACGCAGTATTTT. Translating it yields CASSLASRGDTQYF.

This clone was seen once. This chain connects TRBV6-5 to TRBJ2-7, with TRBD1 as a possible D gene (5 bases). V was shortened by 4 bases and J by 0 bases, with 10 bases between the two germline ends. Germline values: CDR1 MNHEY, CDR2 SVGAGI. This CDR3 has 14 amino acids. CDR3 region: CASSLRQGSYEQYF. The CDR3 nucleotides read TGTGCCAGCAGTTTAAGGCAGGGCTCCTACGAGCAGTACTTC.